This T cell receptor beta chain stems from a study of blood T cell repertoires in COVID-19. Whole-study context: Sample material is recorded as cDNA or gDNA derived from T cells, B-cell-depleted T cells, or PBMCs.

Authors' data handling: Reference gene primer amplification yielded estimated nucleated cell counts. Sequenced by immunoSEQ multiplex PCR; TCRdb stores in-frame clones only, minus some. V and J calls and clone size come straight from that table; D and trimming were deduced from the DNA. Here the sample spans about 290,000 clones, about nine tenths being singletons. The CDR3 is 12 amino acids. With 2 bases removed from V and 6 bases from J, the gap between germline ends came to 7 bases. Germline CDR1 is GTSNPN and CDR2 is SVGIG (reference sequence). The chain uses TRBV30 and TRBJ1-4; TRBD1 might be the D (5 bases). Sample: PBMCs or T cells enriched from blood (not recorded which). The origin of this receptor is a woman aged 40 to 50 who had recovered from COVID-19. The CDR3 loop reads CAWSKQDEKLFF. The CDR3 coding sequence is TGTGCCTGGAGTAAACAGGATGAAAAACTGTTTTTT.